The sequence of this T cell receptor (beta chain) was determined in a study of cytomegalovirus exposure and HLA in healthy donors. Overall study results and limits: TCR beta chains numbering about 160 were designated cytomegalovirus-associated. An ancestry cluster, one associated with Asian ancestry, reportedly showed fewer N-insertions than the approximately 670-donor mean in a later analysis.

The CDR3 is 15 amino acids. Germline V gene data show CDR1 as SGHRS and CDR2 as YFSETQ. V was shortened by 0 bases and J by 2 bases, with 10 bases between the two germline ends. Points on this clone: Antigen: not known.

The PCR employed 60 Vbeta primers together with 13 Jbeta primers. Here immunoSEQ multiplex PCR was the method, and the copy in TCRdb shows in-frame clones only, minus some. Of about 160,000 clones listed, roughly 77% are singletons. Sequences were obtained from PBMCs. This receptor was identified in a woman between 18 and 30 years old in good health and CMV-seronegative. The gene calls are TRBV5-1 and TRBJ2-3; D not resolved. Here the CDR3 reads CASSLGGSSTDTQYF. CDR3 sequence (DNA): TGCGCCAGCAGCTTGGGAGGCTCCTCCACAGATACGCAGTATTTT.